This TCR beta chain was identified in a study of T cells in Graves' hyperthyroidism and ophthalmopathy. The CDR3 is made up of 12 amino acids. Trimming removed 8 bases from V and 8 bases from J, with 15 bases in between. Germline assignment: CDR1 MNHEY and CDR2 SVGAGI. Amplification of TCR beta CDR3 regions was performed using RNA transcripts as template. The study used the HTBI primer set for a first-round RT-PCR of the TCR CDR3. TCRdb reprocessed the multiplex PCR reads with MiXCR, giving one entry per CDR3 protein. The sample consists of 500,000 to 600,000 distinct CDR3 sequences, about 43% of them appearing once. Notes on the study in general: Stable hyperthyroidism was told apart from ophthalmopathy by a model built on 13 V-J features. With a median lead of 6.5 months before onset, the model predicted ophthalmopathy.

This clonotype was observed a single time. Its antigen remains unknown. The sequence was collected from an adult woman with Graves' disease, either hyperthyroidism or ophthalmopathy (not recorded which). The sample comprised peripheral blood or thyroid tissue (not recorded which). The chain carries TRBV6-5 and TRBJ1-2; D gene uncertain. The CDR3 bases are TGTGCCAGCCGGAAGATTGGTAAGGGCTACACCTTC. Protein product: CASRKIGKGYTF.